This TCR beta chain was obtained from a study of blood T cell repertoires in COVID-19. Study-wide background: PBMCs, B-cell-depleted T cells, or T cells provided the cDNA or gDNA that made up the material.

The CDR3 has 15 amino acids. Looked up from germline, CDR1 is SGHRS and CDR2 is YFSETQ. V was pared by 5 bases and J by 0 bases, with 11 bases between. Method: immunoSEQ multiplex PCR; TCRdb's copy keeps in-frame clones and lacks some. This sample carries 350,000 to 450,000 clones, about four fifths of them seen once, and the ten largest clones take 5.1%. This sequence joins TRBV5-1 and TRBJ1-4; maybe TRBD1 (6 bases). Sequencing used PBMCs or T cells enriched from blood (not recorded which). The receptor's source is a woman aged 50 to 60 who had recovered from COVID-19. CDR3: CASSQDSATNEKLFF. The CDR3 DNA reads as TGCGCCAGCAGTCAGGACAGTGCAACTAATGAAAAACTGTTTTTT.